This T cell receptor beta chain was recorded in a study of cytomegalovirus exposure and HLA in healthy donors (dated by TCRdb to between 2016 and 2019). Background for the entire study: According to an earlier analysis of several hundred of the donors, about 179 million T cells yielded 117 million unique TCR beta sequences and 276 Gb of sequence data. An early release covering 550 to 650 HLA-typed donors comprised approximately 300 gigabases of sequencing data and tens of millions of unique TCR sequences. Of the 350 to 450 genotyped donors, roughly 76% were placed in the genetic ancestry cluster associated with self-reported Caucasian donors. The study was designed to test whether signatures of past pathogen exposure could be identified by cataloging public T cell receptors. The study profiled the T cell repertoires of about 640 subjects by immunosequencing and related them to cytomegalovirus serostatus. In addition to the first cohort of approximately 650 subjects, a separate validation cohort of approximately 130 different subjects was used. The study combined high-throughput TCR immunosequencing, statistical association of individual TCRs with disease status, and machine learning to predict cytomegalovirus infection status. To study patterns of TCR occurrence, a later analysis re-analyzed previously published TCR beta repertoires from 600 to 750 donors and added high-resolution HLA genotyping. Rather than using new phenotypic data, the later analysis identified candidate immune exposures from TCR beta sequences and from how often those sequences occurred across donors. To decide whether each TCR beta V gene segment behaved as functional or pseudogenic, an earlier analysis of some 580 of the donors relied on high-throughput TCR beta sequencing. Donor age, sex, ethnicity and CMV serostatus were compiled alongside the repertoire data. A later genetic analysis used genome-wide SNP genotypes for 398 of the 666 donors, treating that subset as a discovery cohort. Every discovery cohort repertoire had been produced on one sequencing platform. HLA typing included class I and class II loci at four-digit resolution. Typing coverage varied by locus: roughly 620-630 donors for A, B, C, DRB1 and DQB1; approximately 520 for DQA1; approximately 610 for DPA1; roughly 450 for DPB1. Several DR-DQ haplotypes were treated as single units for association and clustering because of strong linkage in the cohort. Across around 400 genotyped donors of the cohort, an average of about 250,000 unique TCR beta nucleotide sequences per donor were sequenced, and approximately 19% of those sequences were non-productive. Study-wide findings and limitations: Cytomegalovirus status was reported to be diagnosed by the classifier with high specificity and sensitivity in both the original and validation cohorts. In a later analysis, the rate of TCR association differed among HLA loci, with DRB1 alleles having the most associated TCRs and HLA-C alleles having the fewest. Because HLA typing was missing for some donors at each locus, association tests included only the typed subset. The study gave a list of about 160 TCR beta chains associated with cytomegalovirus. Presence/absence analyses assumed roughly uniform sequencing depth across donors, an assumption that may not hold. In a later analysis, most CMV-associated TCR beta chains were found to appear HLA-restricted, with HLA associations seemingly driven largely by CMV exposure. A later analysis associated around 16,000 TCR beta sequences with specific HLA alleles at a false discovery rate of 0.05. Because counts were too low, roughly 18 rarely observed V segments, including chromosome 9 orphons, were left out of the earlier analysis of roughly 600 of the donors. In a later genetic analysis, fewer N-insertions in productive TCRs were reported among donors in an Asian-associated ancestry cluster than the approximately 630-donor mean. A cluster of highly shared sequence variants was judged likely to be a technical artifact of the sequencing pipeline. Linkage disequilibrium might explain the correlated functional status among segregating V segments, but an unknown experimental factor could not be ruled out. The cohort was sequenced for TCR beta chains only, and without alpha or paired-chain data the features that could be detected were limited. Assigning TCR associations to individual alleles was difficult when HLA alleles, especially DR and DQ, strongly co-occurred. In an earlier analysis of some 540 of the donors, most TCR beta V segments appeared in productive rearrangements about 87% or about 30% of the time, broadly matching IMGT annotations. CMV serostatus was the only immune exposure information available for the cohort. In vitro tests confirmed that a few of the cytomegalovirus-associated TCR beta chains recognize cytomegalovirus antigens. Some IMGT-functional V segments, including TRBV6-2 and TRBV6-3, could not be told apart with the 87-base-pair reads, so those segments were excluded. While some public TCRs were present in many individuals, most TCR sequences turned up only very rarely across donors. A further reported finding was that TCR beta sequences accurately predicted the HLA-A and HLA-B alleles for most subjects in the first cohort. Compared with equally common non-associated chains, HLA-associated TCR beta chains in a later analysis were more clonally expanded and had lower generation probabilities. In a later genetic analysis, a missense DCLRE1C variant was associated with V-gene and J-gene trimming of TCR beta chains, and the association was replicated in an independent cohort. Several of the top co-occurrence clusters appeared to be linked to parvovirus B19, influenza, CMV and Epstein-Barr virus, according to a later analysis. The authors suggested that the approach could potentially be extended to other disease states and immunological phenotypes.

In total, approximately 700 healthy bone marrow donors made up the cohort. All cohort members were sampled while nominally healthy, although unrecorded immune exposures were likely present. The donor tested CMV seronegative, placing the donor among the 350 to 400 seronegative members of the cohort. A peripheral blood sample was provided by each donor, and peripheral blood mononuclear cells were used for TCR beta sequencing. Genomic DNA extraction from the blood cell samples was performed with the Qiagen DNeasy Blood Extraction Kit. Counted from cysteine to phenylalanine, this CDR3 has 14 amino acids. The read is trimmed to its CDR3 DNA, 42 bases read in frame from base 1. The V end loses 5 bases and the J end loses 9 bases, and a stretch of 17 bases separates them. CDR1 and CDR2, looked up from the germline V gene, are SGHAT and FQNNGV. The method behind the library was the immunoSEQ multiplex PCR assay. The multiplex PCR relied on a mix of 60 forward primers for TCR Vbeta segments and 13 reverse primers for TCR Jbeta segments. The CDR3 region of rearranged TCR beta genes was amplified from genomic DNA by a multiplex PCR assay. Amplified TCR beta libraries were sequenced as 87-base-pair reads on the Illumina HiSeq System. On the authors' methods: A later analysis counted about 80 million unique TCR beta chains across the 666 repertoires, and 9 million to 14 million of these chains were shared by at least two donors. A nearest-neighbor algorithm error-corrected the raw reads and collapsed the reads into unique sequences, merging closely related sequences to remove PCR and sequencing errors. Alignment of CDR3 sequences to IMGT reference sequences was used to assign V, D and J gene segments. For a sequence to be retained, a match of at least six nucleotides was required to both a V gene segment and a J gene segment. A rearrangement was called productive if the CDR3 had no stop codons and remained in frame with V and J, and every other rearrangement was called non-productive. Following IMGT convention, CDR3 was defined as the stretch from the second conserved V-encoded cysteine to the conserved J-encoded phenylalanine. The earlier analysis of 550 to 650 of the donors excluded any sequence lacking an unambiguous match to a single V gene segment. An earlier analysis of roughly 590 of the donors called V segments functional above 56.7% productive rearrangements and segregating when the between-donor standard deviation exceeded 5%. A statistical classification framework was built to diagnose cytomegalovirus status from the catalog of TCR beta chain sequences. A later analysis assigned V and J genes by comparing TCR nucleotide sequences with IMGT/GENE-DB human TR gene sequences. A later analysis assigned CDR3 sequences and most-parsimonious VDJ recombination scenarios with the TCRdist pipeline. In a later analysis, each TCR beta chain was defined by its CDR3 amino acid sequence together with its V-gene family, and reads lacking a unique V-gene family were excluded. As a way to deal with suspected cross-contamination and a sequencing artifact, a later analysis dropped under 600 nucleotide sequences that were highly shared and had low generation probability. In a later analysis, a clonal expansion index for each public chain was calculated from normalized within-repertoire ranks of inferred template counts. A later analysis computed generation probabilities with a VDJ recombination model fitted to out-of-frame rearrangements, and checked the results against IGoR. In a later analysis, TCR-TCR, TCR-HLA and TCR-CMV co-occurrence was scored with hypergeometric tests, and a repertoire-size bias correction was applied to TCR pairs. A later analysis estimated false discovery rates by permuting HLA or CMV assignments 20 times. A later analysis grouped co-occurring TCRs with DBSCAN, adding TCRdist sequence similarity when clustering within HLA-allele-positive subsets. Repertoires with fewer than 30,000 or more than 120,000 public chains were left out of co-occurrence clustering, as were about 5 repertoires with anomalous nucleotide sharing. The table was pulled from immuneACCESS by TCRdb, which kept in-frame rearrangements only. Such tables lose some clones; where checked, under half of the loss comes from unresolved V genes, and the rest has no known cause. The DNA gave D and trimming, while V, J and clone size come from that table. The sample profile shows about 260,000 clones; roughly two thirds of them were found once. 2% to 2.5% of the sample goes to the ten largest clones.

On this clone: The antigen this receptor binds is unknown. Base qualities were left out, and no much larger clone turns up one base away.

The sequenced sample consisted of PBMCs. The source is a female donor in good health and CMV-seronegative. The sequence links TRBV11-2 to TRBJ2-1, with TRBD2 tentatively as D gene (6 bases match). The nucleotide sequence is given as TGTGCCAGCAGCCCAAGAACGGGAGTGGTTGAGCAGTTCTTC. Translated, this is CASSPRTGVVEQFF.